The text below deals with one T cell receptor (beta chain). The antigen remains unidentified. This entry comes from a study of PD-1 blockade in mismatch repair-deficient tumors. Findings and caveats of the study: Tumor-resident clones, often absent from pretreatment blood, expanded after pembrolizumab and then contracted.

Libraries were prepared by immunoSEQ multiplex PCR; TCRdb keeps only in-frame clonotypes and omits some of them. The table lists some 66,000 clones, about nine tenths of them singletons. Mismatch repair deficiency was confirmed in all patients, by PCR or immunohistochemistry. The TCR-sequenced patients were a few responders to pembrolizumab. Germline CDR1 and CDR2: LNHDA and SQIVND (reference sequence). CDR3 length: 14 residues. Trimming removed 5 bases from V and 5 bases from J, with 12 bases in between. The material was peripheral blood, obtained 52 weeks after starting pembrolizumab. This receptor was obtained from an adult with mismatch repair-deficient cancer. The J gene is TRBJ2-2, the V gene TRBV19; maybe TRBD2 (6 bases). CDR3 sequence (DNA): TGTGCCAGTAGTTCCGGGGGTGGGACCGGGGAGCTGTTTTTT. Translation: CASSSGGGTGELFF.